These 17 T cell receptor beta chains originate from one sample sequenced in a study of blood T cell repertoires in COVID-19. Assay used: immunoSEQ multiplex PCR; TCRdb lists only in-frame clones, some missing. Of around 30,000 clones listed, approximately 86% are singletons. Sequencing was performed on peripheral blood. The source is a human donor in a cohort sampled during active COVID-19. The donor label of this sample is uncertain.

This clone was found a few times. The CDR3 reads CASSEPGQVHEKLFF. The DNA of the CDR3 is TGTGCCAGCAGCGAGCCGGGACAGGTTCATGAAAAACTGTTTTTT. The chain employs TRBV25-1 and TRBJ1-4; 8 bases are a match to TRBD1. The CDR3 runs 15 residues. Germline V lookup: CDR1 MGHDK, CDR2 SYGVNS. Unmatched junction bases numbered 9, after V lost 6 bases and J lost 6 bases.

The chain combines TRBV2 with TRBJ2-5; D not resolved. The CDR3 covers 14 residues. Deletions cut 3 bases from V and 5 bases from J, with 13 bases between. The germline CDR1 and CDR2 sequences are SNHLY and FYNNEI. Written as DNA, the CDR3 is TGTGCCAGCAGTGATGAGGTCTCGAGGGAGACCCAGTACTTC. Its translation is CASSDEVSRETQYF.

V usage is TRBV23-1 and J usage is TRBJ1-4, with D unresolved. TRBV23-1 is an open reading frame, and its role is uncertain. The CDR3 runs to 17 residues. The ends were cut back, 3 bases at V and 4 bases at J, with 18 bases in the middle. In nucleotides, the CDR3 is TGCGCCAGCAGTCACCTAGTACCCCCCGCGCATAATGAAAAACTGTTTTTT. Translated, it gives CASSHLVPPAHNEKLFF.

The gene calls are TRBV11-3 and TRBJ1-1, with 9 bases identical to TRBD1. CDR1 is SGHNT, CDR2 YENEEA, per germline. The J segment lost 5 bases and the V segment lost 8 bases, leaving 6 bases of the junction unmatched. The CDR3 runs 13 residues. Here the CDR3 DNA reads TGTGCCAGCTCGGACAGGGGTGAAACTGAAGCTTTCTTT. It is translated as CASSDRGETEAFF.

J is TRBJ2-1 and V is TRBV5-5, with 10 nucleotides matching TRBD1. CDR3 length: 16 amino acids. V lost 7 bases to trimming and J lost 6 bases; unmatched junction nucleotides: 13. In germline, CDR1 is SGHKS, CDR2 YYEKEE (reference sequence). The CDR3 DNA reads as TGTGCCAGCTGCCCCGTCGGGACAGGGGATTGCAATGAGCAGTTCTTC. Its protein is CASCPVGTGDCNEQFF.

CDR3 loop: CASGRLAGLETQYF. Written as DNA, the CDR3 is TGTGCCAGCGGTCGTCTAGCGGGATTGGAGACCCAGTACTTC. The V call is TRBV2, the J call TRBJ2-5; 9 bases are shared with TRBD2. Germline V lookup: CDR1 SNHLY, CDR2 FYNNEI. V trimming: 8 bases; J trimming: 5 bases; junction bases outside the gene matches: 9. The CDR3 has 14 residues.

This rearrangement joins TRBV24-1 to TRBJ2-3, with 9 bases identical to TRBD1. Looked up from germline, CDR1 is KGHDR and CDR2 is SFDVKD. The CDR3 is 17 amino acids. Unmatched junction bases numbered 11, after V lost 4 bases and J lost 4 bases. The CDR3 DNA reads TGTGCCACCAGTGACTACCCCCGGGACAGGGACGCAGATACGCAGTATTTT. It yields the protein CATSDYPRDRDADTQYF.

The chain combines TRBV19 with TRBJ1-3; 7 positions match TRBD1. CDR1 LNHDA and CDR2 SQIVND come from the germline V gene (reference sequence). The junction had 2 bases not matched to a gene; V was cut back by 3 bases and J by 0 bases. This CDR3 is 15 amino acids long. CDR3 region: CASSIRGPSGNTIYF. The CDR3, as DNA: TGTGCCAGTAGTATTAGGGGGCCCTCTGGAAACACCATATATTTT. Complete variable domain (other parts from reference TRBV19 and TRBJ1-3): DGGITQSPKYLFRKEGQNVTLSCEQNLNHDAMYWYRQDPGQGLRLIYYSQIVNDFQKGDIAEGYSVSREKKESFPLTVTSAQKNPTAFYLCASSIRGPSGNTIYFGEGSWLTVV.

The chain carries TRBV7-2 and TRBJ2-4; D ambiguous. CDR3 length: 13 residues. The V end was cut by 1 base, the J end by 12 bases, with 13 bases between. Germline V gene sequence: CDR1 SGHTA, CDR2 FQGNSA. The chain's CDR3 is CASSLERSAPQYF. The CDR3 DNA reads TGTGCCAGCAGCTTAGAGAGGTCGGCTCCTCAGTACTTC.

The chain joins TRBV5-5 to TRBJ1-2; TRBD1 agrees at 7 bases. In germline, CDR1 is SGHKS, CDR2 YYEKEE (reference sequence). This CDR3 spans 13 amino acids. With 4 bases clipped from V and 5 bases from J, the junction kept 5 bases outside the gene matches. The CDR3 loop reads CASSVDRAYGYTF. The CDR3 DNA reads as TGTGCCAGCAGCGTAGACAGGGCTTATGGCTACACCTTC.

The chain uses TRBV30 and TRBJ1-3; D unresolved. Between the trimmed V and J ends, which lost 3 bases and 0 bases, there was a span of 9 bases. The CDR3 has 14 residues. CDR1 and CDR2 (germline): GTSNPN, SVGIG (reference sequence). CDR3 sequence: CAWSQRISGNTIYF. The CDR3, as DNA: TGTGCCTGGAGCCAGCGGATCTCTGGAAACACCATATATTTT.

The chain is built from TRBV4-1 and TRBJ2-7, with 15 bases that match TRBD2. The CDR3 extends over 18 amino acids. The germline V gene has CDR1 MGHRA and CDR2 YSYEKL. The ends lost 6 bases at V and 5 bases at J; junction bases unmatched: 14. The CDR3 spells CASRPGLAGGLKIHEQYF. CDR3 DNA sequence: TGCGCCAGCAGACCGGGACTAGCGGGAGGACTGAAAATCCACGAGCAGTACTTC.

In nucleotides, the CDR3 is TGTGCCAGTACCATGGGGCAGGGAGGAGGACCCCTCCACTTT. This translates into CASTMGQGGGPLHF. V is TRBV19 and J is TRBJ1-6, with a tentative D call TRBD1 (5 bases). Trimming removed 7 bases at V and 12 bases at J, with 19 bases between. Germline lookup yields CDR1 LNHDA and CDR2 SQIVND (reference sequence). CDR3 length: 14 amino acids.

This rearrangement joins TRBV6-6 to TRBJ2-5; 9 bases fit TRBD2. CDR1 MNHNY and CDR2 SVGAGI come from the germline V gene (reference sequence). The V and J ends lost 2 bases and 5 bases, in that order; junction bases with no gene match: 6. The CDR3 sequence is 15 residues long. The CDR3: CASSYAGGVVETQYF. The DNA of the CDR3 is TGTGCCAGCAGTTACGCGGGGGGGGTTGTGGAGACCCAGTACTTC.

The V call is TRBV6-2 or TRBV6-3, the J call TRBJ2-5, with 10 bases lining up with TRBD2. The CDR3 extends over 17 amino acids. V gave up 2 bases and J gave up 0 bases; unmatched junction bases: 6. Germline V gene lookup returns CDR1 MNHEY and CDR2 SVGEGT. The CDR3 sequence is CASSYRTSGLYQETQYF. The CDR3 nucleotides are TGTGCCAGCAGTTACAGGACTAGCGGTCTGTACCAAGAGACCCAGTACTTC.

This clone turned up a few times. The gene calls are TRBV11-2 and TRBJ2-7; a weak D match, TRBD2 (6 bases). Per germline, CDR1 SGHAT and CDR2 FQNNGV. V lost 6 bases to trimming and J lost 2 bases, with 14 bases between them. This CDR3 has 14 amino acids. CDR3 sequence: CASSRSQRAYEQYF. In DNA form, the CDR3 reads TGTGCCAGCAGTCGGTCCCAGCGGGCCTACGAGCAGTACTTC.

The chain is built from TRBV5-1 and TRBJ1-3; TRBD1 agrees at 8 bases. The CDR3 has 15 amino acids. Looked up from germline, CDR1 is SGHRS and CDR2 is YFSETQ. V trimming: 0 bases; J trimming: 4 bases; junction bases outside the gene matches: 3. The CDR3 bases are TGCGCCAGCAGCTTGGGACAGGGGACGGGAAACACCATATATTTT. Translating it yields CASSLGQGTGNTIYF. Filled out from reference TRBV5-1 and TRBJ1-3, the complete variable domain reads KAGVTQTPRYLIKTRGQQVTLSCSPISGHRSVSWYQQTPGQGLQFLFEYFSETQRNKGNFPGRFSGRQFSNSRSEMNVSTLELGDSALYLCASSLGQGTGNTIYFGEGSWLTVV.